Shown below are 24 T cell receptor beta chains from a single sample sequenced in a study of T-cell memory formation after mild COVID-19. TCRdb re-called the 5' RACE reads through MiXCR, storing one row per CDR3 protein. The top ten hold about 11% of the sample, which has under 200,000 distinct CDR3 sequences, around 30% seen once. Sample: PBMCs or a T cell subset sorted from them (not recorded which). These TCRs come from an adult woman who had mild COVID-19 (a few samples of this study predate the infection). Cell type and time point are not known.

This clonotype was seen only a few times. The CDR3: CASSETAGSSYNEQFF. In nucleotides, the CDR3 is TGTGCCAGCAGTGAGACAGCGGGGAGCTCCTACAATGAGCAGTTCTTC. The chain joins TRBV7-7 to TRBJ2-1, with 7 bases lining up with TRBD2. The CDR3 is made up of 16 amino acids. V trimming: 6 bases; J trimming: 0 bases; junction bases outside the gene matches: 8. Germline V CDR1 and CDR2: SSHAT, FNYEAQ (reference sequence). The variable domain in full, with the rest retrieved from reference TRBV7-7 and TRBJ2-1, is GAGVSQSPRYKVTKRGQDVTLRCDPISSHATLYWYQQALGQGPEFLTYFNYEAQPDKSGLPSDRFSAERPEGSISTLTIQRTEQRDSAMYRCASSETAGSSYNEQFFGPGTRLTVL.

The genes are TRBV6-5 and TRBJ2-7; maybe TRBD1 (5 bases). The CDR3 loop spans 17 amino acids. Trimming cost V 6 bases and J 5 bases, with 26 bases left between them. Germline V gene lookup returns CDR1 MNHEY and CDR2 SVGAGI. DNA for the CDR3: TGTGCCAGCAGGAAGATGACAGACAGCCCGGAGTGGCACGAGCAGTACTTC. Its translation: CASRKMTDSPEWHEQYF.

This clonotype was seen only a few times. V and J are TRBV24-1 and TRBJ2-2; maybe TRBD1 (6 bases). Germline values: CDR1 KGHDR, CDR2 SFDVKD. V was shortened by 7 bases and J by 2 bases, with 7 bases between the two germline ends. The CDR3 extends over 13 amino acids. CDR3 protein: CATRGTNTGELFF. The CDR3 DNA is TGTGCCACCAGGGGGACAAACACCGGGGAGCTGTTTTTT.

The chain has TRBV12-3 or TRBV12-4 and TRBJ2-7; possibly TRBD1 for D (6 bases). The CDR3 totals 17 residues. The V gene lost 8 bases and the J gene lost 2 bases, with 25 bases spanning the gap. CDR3 in amino acids: CASGDRTLNLGPYEQYF. As DNA, the CDR3 is TGTGCCAGCGGCGACAGGACCCTAAACCTGGGACCCTACGAGCAGTACTTC.

Only a few counts were recorded for this clonotype. An end of the junction differs from the germline gene, which may be a read error. The J gene is TRBJ2-5, the V gene TRBV7-7; D ambiguous. The CDR3 covers 14 residues. CDR1 is SSHAT and CDR2 is FNYEAQ in the germline V gene (reference sequence). The CDR3 protein is CASSLGFTKETQYF. As DNA, the CDR3 is TGTGCTAGCAGCTTGGGGTTTACGAAAGAGACCCAGTACTTC.

This clonotype was observed a few times. The chain has TRBV4-3 and TRBJ2-1; D is tentatively TRBD1 or TRBD2 (6 bases each). CDR1 is LGHNA and CDR2 is YSLEER in the germline V gene. The CDR3 loop spans 16 amino acids. V lost 3 bases and J 9 bases, leaving 21 bases between the germline ends. In DNA, the CDR3 is TGCGCCAGCAGCCACAATCCGGGCATAGGAGGGGGTGAGCAGTTCTTC. Translated, it gives CASSHNPGIGGGEQFF.

The V gene is TRBV5-1, the J gene TRBJ2-7; perhaps TRBD2 as D (5 bases). Trimming cost V 2 bases and J 7 bases, with 16 bases left between them. This CDR3 is 14 amino acids long. Per germline, CDR1 SGHRS and CDR2 YFSETQ. The CDR3 here is CASSFREYLQEQYF. In nucleotides, the CDR3 is TGCGCCAGCAGCTTCCGGGAATATCTACAGGAGCAGTACTTC.

V is TRBV6-2 or TRBV6-3 and J is TRBJ2-7, with D tentatively TRBD2 (5 bases). The length of the CDR3 is 14 residues. The germline V gene has CDR1 MNHEY and CDR2 SVGEGT. Trimming shortened V by 7 bases and J by 8 bases, and 21 bases separated the two germline ends. The CDR3 DNA sequence: TGTGCCAGCACGCTGACTCTGGGAGCCCTCAAGCAGTACTTC. Translating gives CASTLTLGALKQYF.

The chain recombines TRBV5-1 with TRBJ2-1; 8 bases match TRBD1. V lost 3 bases, J lost 3 bases, and 5 bases stayed unmatched. The CDR3 totals 15 residues. The V gene's germline CDR1 is SGHRS and CDR2 YFSETQ. The CDR3 coding sequence is TGCGCCAGCAGCTCACAGGGGGGAGGCTACAATGAGCAGTTCTTC. Translation: CASSSQGGGYNEQFF. Variable domain in full (rest from reference TRBV5-1 and TRBJ2-1): KAGVTQTPRYLIKTRGQQVTLSCSPISGHRSVSWYQQTPGQGLQFLFEYFSETQRNKGNFPGRFSGRQFSNSRSEMNVSTLELGDSALYLCASSSQGGGYNEQFFGPGTRLTVL.

The V and J genes are TRBV27 and TRBJ1-1, with D possibly matching TRBD1 (5 bases). Germline loops: CDR1 MNHEY, CDR2 SMNVEV (reference sequence). V was shortened by 0 bases and J by 7 bases, with 12 bases between the two germline ends. The CDR3 consists of 14 residues. The CDR3 here is CASSLSGWGDEAFF. The CDR3 DNA reads TGTGCCAGCAGTTTATCAGGGTGGGGGGATGAAGCTTTCTTT.

The chain recombines TRBV7-9 with TRBJ2-5, with TRBD1 identical over 9 bases. Germline CDR1 SEHNR, CDR2 FQNEAQ (reference sequence). The CDR3 has 15 amino acids. With V trimmed by 5 bases and J by 5 bases, 9 bases remained unmatched. CDR3 nucleotide sequence: TGTGCCAGCAGCCCTACAGGGGGCGTGGGGGAGACCCAGTACTTC. Amino acids: CASSPTGGVGETQYF.

The chain employs TRBV10-3 and TRBJ2-3, with a possible D match to TRBD2 (6 bases). The ends were cut back, 9 bases at V and 6 bases at J, with 16 bases in the middle. CDR1 and CDR2 (germline): ENHRY, SYGVKD. The CDR3 is 13 residues long. CDR3 region: CAIQTRSSDTQYF. The CDR3 region has the DNA TGTGCCATTCAGACTAGATCCTCTGATACGCAGTATTTT.

V and J are TRBV7-2 and TRBJ2-1; TRBD1 aligns across 11 bases. The V and J ends lost 5 bases and 7 bases, in that order; junction bases with no gene match: 10. CDR3 length equals 16 residues. Germline V gene lookup returns CDR1 SGHTA and CDR2 FQGNSA. In DNA, the CDR3 is TGTGCCAGCAGCCTCTTAAGGACAGGGGGCAGGAATGAGCAGTTCTTC. Amino acids: CASSLLRTGGRNEQFF.

V and J are TRBV2 and TRBJ1-2; D perhaps matches TRBD1 (5 bases). Per the germline V gene, CDR1 is SNHLY and CDR2 is FYNNEI. The CDR3 length is 13 residues. V dropped 10 bases and J dropped 3 bases, with 15 bases sitting between them. CDR3 loop: CATPGTPDYGYTF. For the CDR3, the DNA is TGTGCCACCCCCGGGACGCCCGACTATGGCTACACCTTC.

This clonotype turned up a few times. The chain carries TRBV7-9 and TRBJ2-1; TRBD2 aligns across 8 bases. CDR1 and CDR2 (germline): SEHNR, FQNEAQ (reference sequence). Germline trimming cut 5 bases from V and 1 base from J; bases unmatched to any gene: 4. The CDR3 consists of 15 residues. CDR3 bases: TGTGCCAGCAGCCCGCGGGAGGTTTCCTACAATGAGCAGTTCTTC. Protein: CASSPREVSYNEQFF.

The genes are TRBV5-1 and TRBJ2-7; D is unresolved. The V and J ends lost 2 bases and 4 bases respectively, with 7 bases between them. The CDR3 spans 12 residues. Germline V gene sequence: CDR1 SGHRS, CDR2 YFSETQ. The chain's CDR3 is CASSFIGYEQYF. The DNA for the CDR3 is TGCGCCAGCAGCTTTATAGGTTACGAGCAGTACTTC.

V and J are TRBV12-3 or TRBV12-4 and TRBJ2-5; D may be TRBD2 (5 bases). Trimming shortened V by 2 bases and J by 2 bases, and 12 bases separated the two germline ends. This CDR3 region has 15 residues. CDR3 sequence (DNA): TGTGCCAGCAGTTTAACTCCGGGATCGCAAGAGACCCAGTACTTC. Translating it yields CASSLTPGSQETQYF.

This clonotype was recorded a few times. The chain uses TRBV5-1 and TRBJ2-2; D is perhaps TRBD2 (5 bases). CDR3 length equals 14 residues. The V gene's germline CDR1 is SGHRS and CDR2 YFSETQ. V lost 6 bases, J lost 1 base, and 10 bases lay in between. The CDR3 coding sequence is TGCGCCAGCATCGCCGGGGAGAACACCGGGGAGCTGTTTTTT. Translation gives CASIAGENTGELFF.

This chain joins TRBV7-9 and TRBJ2-5; 9 nucleotides agree with TRBD1. From germline, CDR1 is SEHNR and CDR2 FQNEAQ (reference sequence). V shed 4 bases, J shed 3 bases, and the junction held 3 bases outside the gene matches. The CDR3 totals 14 residues. This CDR3 is CASSWGDREETQYF. CDR3 DNA: TGTGCCAGCAGCTGGGGGGACAGGGAAGAGACCCAGTACTTC.

In this sample, this clonotype turned up many times. This rearrangement joins TRBV29-1 to TRBJ2-3; no clear D gene. V was shortened by 5 bases and J by 0 bases, with 9 bases between the two germline ends. Germline CDR1 is SQVTM and CDR2 is ANQGSEA. The CDR3 has 13 residues. The chain's CDR3 is CSVSGVSTDTQYF. CDR3 DNA sequence: TGCAGCGTTTCGGGTGTTAGCACAGATACGCAGTATTTT.

In its sample, this clonotype was seen a few times. J is TRBJ2-3 and V is TRBV9, with D perhaps TRBD2 (6 bases). Germline V gene lookup returns CDR1 SGDLS and CDR2 YYNGEE. This CDR3 spans 13 amino acids. The ends were cut back, 3 bases at V and 4 bases at J, with 9 bases in the middle. The CDR3: CASSGGVSDTQYF. CDR3 DNA sequence: TGTGCCAGCAGCGGCGGGGTTTCAGATACGCAGTATTTT.

Of note for this clonotype: One junction end disagrees with the germline gene, perhaps due to a read error. This sequence joins TRBV15 and TRBJ2-7; D is undetermined. CDR3 length: 15 amino acids. Germline V CDR1 and CDR2: LNHNV, YYDKDF (reference sequence). The CDR3 region is CATSRDEIVGYEQYF. The CDR3 coding sequence is TGTGCCACCAGCAGAGATGAAATAGTTGGGTACGAGCAGTATTTC.

V usage is TRBV7-2 and J usage is TRBJ2-5, with 9 bases that match TRBD1. The CDR3 length is 15 residues. With V trimmed by 5 bases and J by 6 bases, 10 bases remained unmatched. Germline V gene lookup returns CDR1 SGHTA and CDR2 FQGNSA. The CDR3 nucleotides read TGTGCCAGCAGCCAACTGGGACAGGGACGGCAGACCCAGTACTTC. This sequence encodes CASSQLGQGRQTQYF.

Only a few counts were recorded for this clonotype. The chain has TRBV6-2 or TRBV6-3 and TRBJ2-1; 14 nucleotides line up with TRBD2. The CDR3 spans 16 residues. From germline, CDR1 is MNHEY and CDR2 SVGEGT. V shed 2 bases, J shed 10 bases, and the junction held 7 bases outside the gene matches. CDR3 sequence: CASSYQWTSGRSEQFF. The CDR3 bases are TGTGCCAGCAGTTACCAATGGACTAGCGGGAGGTCCGAGCAGTTCTTC.